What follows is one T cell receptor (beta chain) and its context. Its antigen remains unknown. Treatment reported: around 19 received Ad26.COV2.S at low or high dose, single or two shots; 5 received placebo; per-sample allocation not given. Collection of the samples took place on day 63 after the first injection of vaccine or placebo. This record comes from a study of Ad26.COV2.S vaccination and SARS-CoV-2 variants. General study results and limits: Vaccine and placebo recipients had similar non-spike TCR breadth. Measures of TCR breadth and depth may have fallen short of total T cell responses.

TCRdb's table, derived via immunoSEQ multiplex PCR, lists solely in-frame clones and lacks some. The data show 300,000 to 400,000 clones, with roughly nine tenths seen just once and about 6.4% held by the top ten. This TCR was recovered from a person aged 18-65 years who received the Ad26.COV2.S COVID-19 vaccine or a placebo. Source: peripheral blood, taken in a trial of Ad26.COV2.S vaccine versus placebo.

CDR3 coding DNA: TGTGCCAGCAGCAGGGACACCTTAAGCTCTGGAAACACCATATATTTT. This sequence encodes CASSRDTLSSGNTIYF. This chain joins TRBV21-1 and TRBJ1-3; the table's D gene call, TRBD1, was not cross checked with the DNA. TRBV21-1 is a known pseudogene. The CDR3 consists of 16 residues.